This T cell receptor beta chain was sequenced during a study of blood T cell repertoires in COVID-19. Study-level information: PBMCs, B-cell-depleted T cells, or T cells provided the cDNA or gDNA that made up the material.

Assay: immunoSEQ multiplex PCR; the TCRdb copy retains only in-frame clones and omits some. Of fewer than 500,000 clones listed, 70% to 90% are singletons. V lost 4 bases, J lost 0 bases, and 8 bases stayed unmatched. The CDR3 consists of 16 residues. The germline V gene has CDR1 SGHRS and CDR2 YFSETQ. The chain combines TRBV5-1 with TRBJ2-3, with 7 bases fitting TRBD2. The sample consisted of peripheral blood. The receptor was isolated from a woman in her twenties or thirties with active or convalescent COVID-19. CDR3 DNA sequence: TGCGCCAGCAGCCGGGAGGAAGGGCGAAGCACAGATACGCAGTATTTT. Its protein is CASSREEGRSTDTQYF. The full variable domain, its missing parts supplied by reference TRBV5-1 and TRBJ2-3, is KAGVTQTPRYLIKTRGQQVTLSCSPISGHRSVSWYQQTPGQGLQFLFEYFSETQRNKGNFPGRFSGRQFSNSRSEMNVSTLELGDSALYLCASSREEGRSTDTQYFGPGTRLTVL.